This T cell receptor beta chain was retrieved from a study of beta chain features in type 1 diabetes. The V end lost 6 bases, the J end lost 3 bases, and 9 bases lay between the germline ends. Germline V gene lookup returns CDR1 MNHEY and CDR2 SVGAGI. There are 13 residues in the CDR3. Sorting that relied on CD45RO/CCR7/CD25/CD127/CD95/CD27 yielded CD4+ naive, central memory, regulatory and stem cell-like memory cells. The whole isolated RNA underwent reverse transcription, so sequencing captured expressed TCRB transcripts. An average approximately 3.3 million reads came from naive, central memory and regulatory T cell samples. Sequenced by immunoSEQ multiplex PCR; TCRdb stores in-frame clones only, minus some. The profile shows 150,000 to 200,000 clones, approximately 9.1% of them singletons. This clone turned up a few times. Its antigen is unknown. Points from the study as a whole: Possible PCR preference for shorter templates applied equally to patients and controls.

The V call is TRBV6-5, the J call TRBJ1-5; D gene unclear. The receptor was derived from a woman younger than 30 in good health. Sequencing was performed on central memory CD4+ T cells from blood. CDR3 nucleotide sequence: TGTGCCAGCAGACCGGGGAACAATCAGCCCCAGCATTTT. Protein: CASRPGNNQPQHF.